This T cell receptor (beta chain) was observed in a study of cytomegalovirus exposure and HLA in healthy donors. The ends lost 6 bases at V and 8 bases at J; junction bases unmatched: 4. CDR3 length: 13 amino acids. The V gene's germline CDR1 is MNHNS and CDR2 SASEGT. This clone was observed a handful of times. Its specificity is not known. Those who donated were healthy bone marrow donors. The PCR ran on 60 Vbeta and 13 Jbeta primers. Assay: immunoSEQ multiplex PCR; the TCRdb copy retains only in-frame clones and omits some. Of 100,000 to 130,000 clones in the sample, about 85% are singletons; the top ten hold about 2.3%. Study-wide results and caveats: Analysis was carried out at a later point, and it linked a missense DCLRE1C variant to TCR beta V- and J-gene trimming. TCR beta sequences numbering more than 15,000 were associated with HLA alleles at 0.05 false discovery rate in a later analysis.

The rearrangement links TRBV6-1 to TRBJ2-1, with 10 bases fitting TRBD2. Sequencing was carried out using PBMCs. This receptor was obtained from a man aged 30 to 45 in good health and CMV-seronegative. CDR3 loop: CASSFGLADEQFF. The CDR3 nucleotides read TGTGCCAGCAGCTTCGGACTAGCGGATGAGCAGTTCTTC.